One T cell receptor (beta chain) is described in this entry. In this sample, this clone turned up a few times. Its antigen is not yet known. No quality values exist for individual bases; no much larger clone is one base distant. The immunoSEQ Assay, a bias-controlled multiplex PCR, was used to amplify TCRbeta CDR3 regions from genomic DNA. From the authors' description of their analysis: Nucleated cell counts per sample were estimated from amplification of reference gene primers within the assay. To quantify the absolute abundance of each unique TCRbeta CDR3 rearrangement, sequence reads were collapsed and filtered. For each sample, productive Simpson clonality was calculated by taking the square root of Simpson's diversity index across productive rearrangements. The source is immuneACCESS, and TCRdb retained only in-frame sequences with V and J called. Part of the clones is not carried over; for the studies checked, unresolved V genes explain less than half of this, and the remainder is unexplained. That table gives V, J and clone size, and the DNA gave D and trimming. The sample includes a few hundred thousand clones, with about 85% observed a single time. The ten largest clones take up around 20% of the sample.

This sample is part of a study of blood T cell repertoires in COVID-19 (dated by TCRdb to the early 2020s). Study-wide context: The collaborator samples originated in the United States, Italy and Spain and spanned the acute and convalescent phases of COVID-19. The material from the prospective study consisted of cDNA or gDNA derived from T cells, B-cell-depleted T cells, or PBMCs. Subjects who had been exposed to COVID-19, were actively infected with it, or had recovered from it provided the deeply sampled blood TCRbeta repertoires that made up the dataset. The repertoires were released in a freely available public database intended as a resource for research on the immune response to SARS-CoV-2. The samples were drawn from two sources: the first 160 participants of the ongoing ImmuneRACE study, and some 1,300 subjects contributed by 6 global collaborators. A de-identified subject ID, COVID-19 status, age in years and sex were almost always included in the sample metadata. Where HLA class I and class II types were available, the types were taken from metadata supplied by the sample provider, not from assay-based typing. General conclusions and limits of the study: The quantity of clinical and demographic metadata differed by source and by participant and was supplied without curation.

Enrolling through a virtual design, the prospective study's participants ranged in age from roughly 18 to 100 years and lived across 20 to 25 United States geographic areas. To assign participants to cohorts, the prospective study relied on clinical history that participants themselves reported in a screening survey and a study questionnaire. For ImmuneRACE Cohort 3, a participant was defined as recovered based on two consecutive negative NP/OP PCR tests, clearance by a healthcare professional, or resolution of symptoms. Each participant in the prospective study had whole blood, serum and a nasopharyngeal or oropharyngeal swab collected by mobile phlebotomists. Participants in the prospective study had the option to provide additional blood draws and questionnaires over a roughly 2-month period. Blood samples from the prospective study were shipped frozen or at room temperature prior to DNA extraction.

From the germline V gene, CDR1 is SGHTA and CDR2 is FQGTGA. Including cysteine and phenylalanine, the CDR3 has 18 amino acids. CDR3 DNA is the only sequence kept; it has 54 bases, read in frame from the first base. V is cut back by 1 base and J by 3 bases, with 12 bases in the junction unmatched. The rearrangement joined TRBV7-3 to TRBJ2-1, with 7 junctional bases fitting TRBD2. The source of this sequence is a man between 35 and 55 years old who had recovered from COVID-19. Material: PBMCs or T cells enriched from blood (not recorded which). CDR3 protein: CASSLRGAAGVLYNEQFF. The sequenced DNA: TGTGCCAGCAGCTTAAGAGGAGCGGCGGGAGTCCTCTACAATGAGCAGTTCTTC. Here the CDR3 is joined to the reference TRBV7-3 and TRBJ2-1 genes, and the full variable domain is: GAGVSQTPSNKVTEKGKYVELRCDPISGHTALYWYRQSLGQGPEFLIYFQGTGAADDSGLPNDRFFAVRPEGSVSTLKIQRTERGDSAVYLCASSLRGAAGVLYNEQFFGPGTRLTVL.